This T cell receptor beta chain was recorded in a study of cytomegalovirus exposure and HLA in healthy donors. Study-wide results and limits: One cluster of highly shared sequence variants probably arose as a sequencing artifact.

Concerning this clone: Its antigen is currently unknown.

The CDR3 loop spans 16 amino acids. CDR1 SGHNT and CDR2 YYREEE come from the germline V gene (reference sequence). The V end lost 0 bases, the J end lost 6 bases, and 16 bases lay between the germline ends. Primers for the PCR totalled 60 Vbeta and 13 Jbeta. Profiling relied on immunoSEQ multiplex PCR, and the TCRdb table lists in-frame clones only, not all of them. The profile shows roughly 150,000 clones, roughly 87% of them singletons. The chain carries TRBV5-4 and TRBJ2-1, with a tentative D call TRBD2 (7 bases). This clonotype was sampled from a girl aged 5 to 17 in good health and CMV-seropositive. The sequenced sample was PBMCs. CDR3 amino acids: CASSLVVGGLPNEQFF. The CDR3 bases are TGTGCCAGCAGCTTGGTTGTGGGGGGGCTTCCCAATGAGCAGTTCTTC.